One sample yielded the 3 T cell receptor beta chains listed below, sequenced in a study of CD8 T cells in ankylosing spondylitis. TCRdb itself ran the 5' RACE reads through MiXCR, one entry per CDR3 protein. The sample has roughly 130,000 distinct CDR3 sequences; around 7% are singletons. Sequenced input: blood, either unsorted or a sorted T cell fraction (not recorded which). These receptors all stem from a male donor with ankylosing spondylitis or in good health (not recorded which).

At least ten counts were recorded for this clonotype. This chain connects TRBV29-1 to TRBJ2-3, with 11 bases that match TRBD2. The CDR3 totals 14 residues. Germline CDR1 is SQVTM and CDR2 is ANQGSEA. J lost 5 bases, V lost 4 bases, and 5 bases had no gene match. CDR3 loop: CSVGSGGAVDTQYF. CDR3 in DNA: TGCAGCGTTGGTAGCGGGGGGGCCGTAGATACGCAGTATTTT.

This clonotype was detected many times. CDR3: CASSSTPGIQETQYF. The CDR3 coding sequence is TGCGCCAGCAGCTCCACCCCAGGGATCCAAGAGACCCAGTACTTC. The genes are TRBV5-1 and TRBJ2-5; possible D gene TRBD1, 5 bases. The germline V gene has CDR1 SGHRS and CDR2 YFSETQ. V was pared by 3 bases and J by 1 base, with 13 bases between. The CDR3 has 15 residues.

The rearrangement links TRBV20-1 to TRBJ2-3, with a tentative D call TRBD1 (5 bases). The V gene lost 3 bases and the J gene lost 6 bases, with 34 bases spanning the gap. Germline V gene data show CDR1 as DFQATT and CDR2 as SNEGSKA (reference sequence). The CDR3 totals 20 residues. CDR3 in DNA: TGCAGTGCTAGTTCAGGGTATGGTAGCAAGTTGGCCGCAGGAAGGGATACGCAGTATTTT. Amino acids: CSASSGYGSKLAAGRDTQYF.